The 10 T cell receptor beta chains listed next were all sequenced from one sample in a study of blood T cell repertoires in COVID-19 (dated by TCRdb to between 2020 and 2021). Libraries were built with the immunoSEQ multiplex PCR assay. Held by TCRdb, this immuneACCESS table contains in-frame sequences only and omits some clones. Under half of the omission traces to an unresolved V gene where checked; the cause of the rest is unknown. The sample contains around 150,000 clones, roughly four fifths of them found a single time. The ten largest clones add up to approximately 6.1% of the sample. Sequencing was carried out using peripheral blood. All receptors derive from a human donor in a cohort sampled during active COVID-19.

This chain joins TRBV2 and TRBJ1-5; no clear D. The CDR3 spans 15 residues. V lost 2 bases and J 9 bases, leaving 17 bases between the germline ends. CDR1 is SNHLY, CDR2 FYNNEI, per germline. The CDR3 loop is CASSENPWEVRPQHF. CDR3 nucleotides: TGTGCCAGCAGTGAAAATCCGTGGGAGGTCAGGCCCCAGCATTTT.

V and J are TRBV29-1 and TRBJ1-5, with 9 bases aligning to TRBD1. The junction had 9 bases not matched to a gene; V was cut back by 6 bases and J by 3 bases. The CDR3 is 15 residues long. Per the germline V gene, CDR1 is SQVTM and CDR2 is ANQGSEA. The CDR3 protein is CSVVTGTGYNQPQHF. CDR3 bases: TGCAGCGTCGTAACCGGGACAGGGTACAATCAGCCCCAGCATTTT.

The chain employs TRBV3-1 (or the pseudogene TRBV3-2) and TRBJ2-2; TRBD1 is a possible D gene (5 bases). Germline assignment: CDR1 LGHDT and CDR2 YNNKEL (reference sequence). This CDR3 is built from 14 residues. Trimming pared 0 bases from V and 7 bases from J, leaving 9 bases between. The CDR3 DNA follows: TGTGCCAGCAGCCAAGATAAGGGGATCGGGGAGCTGTTTTTT. Translation gives CASSQDKGIGELFF.

This chain joins TRBV7-3 and TRBJ2-3, with TRBD1 identical over 7 bases. CDR1 is SGHTA and CDR2 is FQGTGA in the germline V gene. Losses at the gene ends were 5 bases for V and 3 bases for J; bases not matched to a gene: 8. The length of the CDR3 is 15 residues. The CDR3 DNA reads as TGTGCCAGCAGCGCGACGGGGACAGAGACAGATACGCAGTATTTT. This codes for CASSATGTETDTQYF. The whole variable domain, remainder taken from reference TRBV7-3 and TRBJ2-3, is GAGVSQTPSNKVTEKGKYVELRCDPISGHTALYWYRQSLGQGPEFLIYFQGTGAADDSGLPNDRFFAVRPEGSVSTLKIQRTERGDSAVYLCASSATGTETDTQYFGPGTRLTVL.

V and J are TRBV5-1 and TRBJ2-3; 10 bases are shared with TRBD2. With 0 bases clipped from V and 4 bases from J, the junction kept 2 bases outside the gene matches. The CDR3 has 15 residues. Germline-derived CDR1 and CDR2 are SGHRS and YFSETQ. The CDR3 loop is CASSLERGGADTQYF. The CDR3, as DNA: TGCGCCAGCAGCTTGGAGCGGGGGGGCGCAGATACGCAGTATTTT. The full variable domain, its missing parts supplied by reference TRBV5-1 and TRBJ2-3, is KAGVTQTPRYLIKTRGQQVTLSCSPISGHRSVSWYQQTPGQGLQFLFEYFSETQRNKGNFPGRFSGRQFSNSRSEMNVSTLELGDSALYLCASSLERGGADTQYFGPGTRLTVL.

The chain carries TRBV28 and TRBJ2-7; D gene uncertain. The V gene's germline CDR1 is MDHEN and CDR2 SYDVKM. This CDR3 spans 15 amino acids. V was pared by 2 bases and J by 1 base, with 12 bases between. The CDR3 DNA is TGTGCCAGCAGTTTAGGTGGCATCCTTTCCTACGAGCAGTACTTC. It specifies CASSLGGILSYEQYF. The variable domain in full, completed from reference TRBV28 and TRBJ2-7, reads DVKVTQSSRYLVKRTGEKVFLECVQDMDHENMFWYRQDPGLGLRLIYFSYDVKMKEKGDIPEGYSVSREKKERFSLILESASTNQTSMYLCASSLGGILSYEQYFGPGTRLTVT.

This clone was counted once. The rearrangement links TRBV29-1 to TRBJ1-1, with a weak D call TRBD1 (6 bases). This CDR3 has 13 residues. V lost 2 bases, J lost 5 bases, and 12 bases lay in between. Germline V lookup: CDR1 SQVTM, CDR2 ANQGSEA. The CDR3 sequence: CSVETGRGTEAFF. The CDR3, as DNA: TGCAGCGTTGAAACAGGGAGGGGGACTGAAGCTTTCTTT.

The rearrangement links TRBV5-4 to TRBJ1-5; D may be TRBD1 (5 bases). V lost 3 bases, J lost 2 bases, and 12 bases lay in between. Germline V CDR1 and CDR2: SGHNT, YYREEE (reference sequence). CDR3 size: 15 residues. The CDR3 region has the DNA TGTGCCAGCAGCTCTGGGGGGTCTGGCAATCAGCCCCAGCATTTT. Translated: CASSSGGSGNQPQHF.

This sequence joins TRBV6-2 or TRBV6-3 and TRBJ2-7, with TRBD2 matching 10 bases. Per the germline V gene, CDR1 is MNHEY and CDR2 is SVGEGT. This CDR3 is 17 amino acids long. The V and J ends lost 5 bases and 2 bases, in that order; junction bases with no gene match: 12. The CDR3 spells CASSPGLAGDYTYEQYF. The CDR3 bases are TGTGCCAGCAGTCCCGGGCTAGCGGGGGACTATACCTACGAGCAGTACTTC.

The CDR3 region has the DNA TGTGCCAGCTCACCACGGGGAGGCGAGTCCTACGAGCAGTACTTC. Amino acid sequence: CASSPRGGESYEQYF. The rearrangement joins TRBV18 to TRBJ2-7; D possibly corresponds to TRBD2 (6 bases). Deletions cut 1 base from V and 1 base from J, with 11 bases between. The CDR3 is made up of 15 amino acids. Germline V lookup: CDR1 KGHSH, CDR2 LQKENI.